The TCR beta chain under discussion was sequenced for a study of T cell repertoires in cytomegalovirus infection. TCRdb re-called the reads through MiXCR, storing one row per CDR3 protein. The sample includes hundreds of thousands of distinct CDR3 sequences, 30% to 35% of them seen just once. Per germline, CDR1 MNHEY and CDR2 SVGEGT. The CDR3 covers 16 residues. V lost 0 bases, J lost 4 bases, and 4 bases stayed unmatched. This clonotype was counted a few times. The antigen is undetermined. The sequences come from cultured CD8+ T cells from PBMCs, collected from culture after CMV antigen stimulation. This receptor was obtained from a human donor in good health (CMV status not recorded). Some clones in this sample may be carry-over from other donors' samples. The chain uses TRBV6-2 or TRBV6-3 and TRBJ2-1; the match to TRBD2 covers 9 bases. The CDR3 is CASSYSSGGLYNEQFF. The CDR3, as DNA: TGTGCCAGCAGTTACTCTAGCGGGGGACTTTACAATGAGCAGTTCTTC.